The 23 T cell receptor beta chains in this list originate from one sample, sequenced in a study of cytomegalovirus exposure and HLA in healthy donors. The PCR used 60 Vbeta and 13 Jbeta primers. Measured with immunoSEQ multiplex PCR; TCRdb has only the in-frame clones, and not every one. The sample contains about 140,000 clones, almost 80% of which appear only once. The specimen was PBMCs. Every receptor here comes from a man aged 18 to 29 in good health and CMV-seronegative.

The rearrangement joins TRBV11-2 to TRBJ1-2, with 8 bases that match TRBD1. CDR1 is SGHAT and CDR2 is FQNNGV in the germline V gene. V was clipped by 3 bases and J by 3 bases; unmatched bases: 6. This CDR3 region has 15 residues. The CDR3 spells CASSLGLTGDYGYTF. The CDR3 nucleotides read TGTGCCAGCAGCTTGGGCTTGACAGGGGACTATGGCTACACCTTC.

The chain links TRBV7-3 to TRBJ2-2; D possibly corresponds to TRBD1 (6 bases). V was cut by 0 bases and J by 6 bases, with 20 bases left in between. This CDR3 has 18 residues. Germline CDR1 reads SGHTA; CDR2 reads FQGTGA. CDR3 DNA sequence: TGTGCCAGCAGCTTAACGTTTGAACAGGGTGTTGGGGCCGGGGAGCTGTTTTTT. Translating gives CASSLTFEQGVGAGELFF.

The CDR3 DNA reads TGTGCCATCACCGGACGGACAGGGCCCTATGGCTACACCTTC. Encoded protein: CAITGRTGPYGYTF. The chain employs TRBV10-3 and TRBJ1-2, with 8 bases that match TRBD1. J gave up 4 bases and V 7 bases, and 8 bases lay outside the gene matches. This CDR3 contains 14 residues. From germline, CDR1 is ENHRY and CDR2 SYGVKD.

The rearrangement links TRBV15 to TRBJ2-1; 8 nucleotides align to TRBD2. Trimming took 2 bases from V and 2 from J; bases not matched to a gene: 8. The CDR3 totals 17 residues. The germline V gene has CDR1 LNHNV and CDR2 YYDKDF (reference sequence). For the CDR3, the DNA is TGTGCCACCAGCAGAACTTCCGGGACTAGGCCCTACAATGAGCAGTTCTTC. It is translated as CATSRTSGTRPYNEQFF.

The chain employs TRBV18 and TRBJ2-3, with 7 nucleotides matching TRBD2. CDR1 KGHSH and CDR2 LQKENI come from the germline V gene. Trimming at V came to 0 bases and at J to 10 bases, leaving 13 bases not matched to a gene. The CDR3 covers 16 residues. CDR3 bases: TGTGCCAGCTCACCACCTCTAGCGGCCCCGGAGAGCGCGCAGTATTTT. Its protein is CASSPPLAAPESAQYF.

This chain connects TRBV6-1 to TRBJ2-7; no reliable D call. V gave up 6 bases and J gave up 1 base, with 4 bases separating them. The germline V gene encodes CDR1 MNHNS and CDR2 SASEGT. CDR3 length: 11 amino acids. The CDR3 coding sequence is TGTGCCAGCAGACAGTCCTACGAGCAGTACTTC. Amino acid sequence: CASRQSYEQYF.

V and J are TRBV6-1 and TRBJ2-5; 8 bases line up with TRBD1. The J call could be wrong; TRBJ2-7 is a better fit for the DNA end. The CDR3 contains 14 residues. CDR1 is MNHNS and CDR2 is SASEGT in the germline V gene. CDR3 sequence reads: CASSEGTGWYEQYF. The CDR3, as DNA: TGTGCCAGCAGTGAAGGGACAGGGTGGTACGAGCAGTACTTC.

This clone was counted between two and nine times. The chain links TRBV5-6 to TRBJ2-2; 8 bases agree with TRBD1. The junction had 9 bases not matched to a gene; V was cut back by 3 bases and J by 5 bases. The CDR3 totals 16 residues. The V gene's germline CDR1 is SGHDT and CDR2 YYEEEE. This CDR3 reads CASSSDRGRKTGELFF. The CDR3 nucleotides read TGTGCCAGCAGCTCCGACAGGGGTCGAAAAACCGGGGAGCTGTTTTTT.

V and J are TRBV7-2 and TRBJ1-1; D might be TRBD1 (6 bases). Trimming took off 1 base at V and 5 bases at J, with 20 bases between the two ends. The CDR3 is 17 residues long. CDR1 is SGHTA, CDR2 FQGNSA, per germline. CDR3 protein: CASSLEVFGGGGTEAFF. CDR3 coding DNA: TGTGCCAGCAGCTTAGAGGTGTTTGGGGGGGGCGGGACTGAAGCTTTCTTT.

The chain recombines TRBV7-6 with TRBJ1-2, with D perhaps matching TRBD1 (6 bases). V gave up 0 bases and J gave up 8 bases, with 22 bases separating them. The CDR3 length is 17 residues. Germline V gives CDR1 SGHVS, CDR2 FNYEAQ. CDR3 in amino acids: CASSLATLGAGRDGYTF. CDR3 DNA sequence: TGTGCCAGCAGCTTAGCTACTCTGGGGGCAGGGAGGGACGGCTACACCTTC. The whole variable domain, filled in from reference TRBV7-6 and TRBJ1-2, reads GAGVSQSPRYKVTKRGQDVALRCDPISGHVSLYWYRQALGQGPEFLTYFNYEAQQDKSGLPNDRFSAERPEGSISTLTIQRTEQRDSAMYRCASSLATLGAGRDGYTFGSGTRLTVV.

With respect to this clone: The germline gene is not matched at one end of the junction; a read error may be the cause. This chain connects TRBV7-9 to TRBJ1-2; D remains unclear. Germline V gene sequence: CDR1 SEHNR, CDR2 FQNEAQ (reference sequence). This CDR3 contains 16 residues. In nucleotides, the CDR3 is TGTTCCAGCAGCTTAGGGTTGAGTAATACTAACTATGGCTACACCTTC. Its protein is CSSSLGLSNTNYGYTF. The complete variable domain, with remaining parts taken from reference TRBV7-9 and TRBJ1-2, reads DTGVSQNPRHKITKRGQNVTFRCDPISEHNRLYWYRQTLGQGPEFLTYFQNEAQLEKSRLLSDRFSAERPKGSFSTLEIQRTEQGDSAMYLCSSSLGLSNTNYGYTFGSGTRLTVV.

The CDR3 DNA reads TGTGCCAGCAGCTTGGGGGCCCCTAACTATGGCTACACCTTC. Translating gives CASSLGAPNYGYTF. This chain connects TRBV7-2 to TRBJ1-2, with a possible D match to TRBD1 (6 bases). Trimming took off 3 bases at V and 0 bases at J, with 8 bases between the two ends. CDR1 and CDR2 from the germline V gene are SGHTA and FQGNSA. This CDR3 comprises 14 residues.

This CDR3 is CASSMNSRKAFF. CDR3 nucleotide sequence: TGTGCCAGTAGTATGAACAGCAGGAAGGCTTTCTTT. The J gene is TRBJ1-1, the V gene TRBV19, with D unclear. CDR3 size: 12 residues. The V gene lost 3 bases and the J gene lost 11 bases, with 13 bases spanning the gap. Germline lookup yields CDR1 LNHDA and CDR2 SQIVND (reference sequence).

In this sample, this clone turned up a few times. The chain uses TRBV5-1 and TRBJ2-7; the D gene is possibly TRBD1 (5 bases). This CDR3 has 15 residues. V lost 4 bases and J lost 2, with 16 bases in between. Germline loops: CDR1 SGHRS, CDR2 YFSETQ. In DNA form, the CDR3 reads TGCGCCAGCAGCGTCTTCACAGGATATGCCTACGAGCAGTACTTC. Protein: CASSVFTGYAYEQYF.

V usage is TRBV30 and J usage is TRBJ1-2, with a possible D match to TRBD1 (5 bases). Germline CDR1 reads GTSNPN; CDR2 reads SVGIG (reference sequence). The CDR3 is 12 residues long. V was cut by 5 bases and J by 1 base, with 8 bases left in between. CDR3 in DNA: TGTGCCTGGGCTGACAGTAACTATGGCTACACCTTC. This gives the protein CAWADSNYGYTF.

The chain links TRBV7-2 to TRBJ2-5; tentative D call: TRBD2 (5 bases). The germline CDR1 and CDR2 sequences are SGHTA and FQGNSA. V was shortened by 2 bases and J by 10 bases, with 14 bases between the two germline ends. The CDR3 is 13 amino acids. CDR3 sequence reads: CASSLSMFRDQYF. CDR3 nucleotides: TGTGCCAGCAGCTTATCGATGTTTCGGGACCAGTACTTC.

The rearrangement links TRBV7-9 to TRBJ2-7, with D maybe TRBD1 (5 bases). Germline V gene lookup returns CDR1 SEHNR and CDR2 FQNEAQ (reference sequence). V lost 5 bases and J 0 bases, leaving 11 bases between the germline ends. The CDR3 consists of 14 residues. CDR3 residues: CASSGRQYSYEQYF. The CDR3, as DNA: TGTGCCAGCAGCGGCCGACAGTACTCCTACGAGCAGTACTTC.

This chain connects TRBV10-3 to TRBJ2-3, with TRBD2 matching 12 bases. Per the germline V gene, CDR1 is ENHRY and CDR2 is SYGVKD. The CDR3 totals 16 residues. V lost 8 bases and J lost 1; bases outside the gene matches: 7. In DNA form, the CDR3 reads TGTGCCATCGGGCTAGCGGGGGGGAAGGGCACAGATACGCAGTATTTT. This sequence encodes CAIGLAGGKGTDTQYF.

The rearrangement links TRBV6-5 to TRBJ2-1; 9 nucleotides align to TRBD1. V shed 5 bases, J shed 7 bases, and the junction held 3 bases outside the gene matches. The V gene's germline CDR1 is MNHEY and CDR2 SVGAGI. The length of the CDR3 is 13 residues. CDR3 sequence (DNA): TGTGCCAGCAGTGGACAGGGGCGGAATGAGCAGTTCTTC. It codes for CASSGQGRNEQFF.

This clone was seen a few times. The CDR3 spells CASSKVMNTEAFF. The CDR3 region has the DNA TGTGCCAGCAGCAAAGTCATGAACACTGAAGCTTTCTTT. The V call is TRBV21-1, the J call TRBJ1-1; the tabulated D call, TRBD1, remains unverified against the DNA. TRBV21-1 is tagged as a pseudogene. The CDR3 runs to 13 residues.

The V and J genes are TRBV7-2 and TRBJ2-1; unclear D gene. CDR1 is SGHTA and CDR2 is FQGNSA in the germline V gene. The CDR3 consists of 15 residues. Trimming left V 3 bases short and J 0 bases short, with 9 bases between. CDR3 region: CASSFRVSSYNEQFF. As DNA, the CDR3 is TGTGCCAGCAGCTTTCGGGTTAGCTCCTACAATGAGCAGTTCTTC.

This chain links TRBV13 with TRBJ2-3; 7 positions agree with TRBD2. Germline V gene sequence: CDR1 PRHDT, CDR2 FYEKMQ (reference sequence). The V segment lost 1 base and the J segment 3 bases; nucleotides outside the gene matches: 7. This CDR3 has 16 amino acids. CDR3 sequence: CASSLEAGRETDTQYF. The CDR3 bases are TGTGCCAGCAGCTTAGAGGCAGGGAGGGAGACAGATACGCAGTATTTT.

V usage is TRBV9 and J usage is TRBJ1-4, with 8 bases lining up with TRBD1. V was clipped by 6 bases and J by 8 bases; unmatched bases: 15. This CDR3 is built from 16 residues. Looked up from germline, CDR1 is SGDLS and CDR2 is YYNGEE. The CDR3 DNA reads as TGTGCCAGCACCTCAGGTCAGGGGGCGATGGTCGAAAAACTGTTTTTT. This codes for CASTSGQGAMVEKLFF.